This T cell receptor (beta chain) was sequenced during a study of tumor and adjacent non-tumor tissue in lung cancer. As for the study in general: On average, productive TCRbeta reads reached 4 million to 4.5 million per sample. General study findings and limits: Tumor TCR diversity, when higher, was linked to shorter survival.

This clonotype was observed at least ten times. The antigen is unknown. This sample's RNA came from whole unsorted tissue. This non-tumor lung sample came from over 3 cm beyond the tumor edge. Three rounds of nested PCR, following a modified ARM-PCR protocol, produced the TCRbeta library. TCRdb reprocessed the multiplex PCR reads via MiXCR and lists one record per CDR3 protein. The repertoire holds roughly 75,000 distinct CDR3 sequences, with about 82% as singletons. The CDR3 length is 14 residues. The germline V and J ends were trimmed by 5 bases and 4 bases, with 13 bases remaining between them. Germline CDR1 is SGHAT and CDR2 is FQNNGV.

The clonotype comes from a man between 60 and 70 years old with non-small cell lung cancer. Sequences were obtained from distant non-tumor lung tissue. The rearrangement uses TRBV11-2 and TRBJ2-3; no definite D call. CDR3 nucleotides: TGTGCCAGCAGCCCTACAGTTGGGGCAGATACGCAGTATTTT. It translates to CASSPTVGADTQYF. The variable domain in full, completed from reference TRBV11-2 and TRBJ2-3, reads EAGVAQSPRYKIIEKRQSVAFWCNPISGHATLYWYQQILGQGPKLLIQFQNNGVVDDSQLPKDRFSAERLKGVDSTLKIQPAKLEDSAVYLCASSPTVGADTQYFGPGTRLTVL.